The 28 T cell receptor beta chains below all came from one sample that was sequenced in a study of shared clonotypes between healthy human individuals. Only in-frame clones appear in the TCRdb table, and some are missing; sequencing was by immunoSEQ multiplex PCR. Of some 790,000 clones listed, roughly 72% are singletons. The material sequenced was memory CD4+ T cells sorted from blood. As to subset: CD45RA-negative fraction. Source of these receptors: a young woman in good health.

The V and J genes are TRBV7-8 and TRBJ2-1; 10 bases agree with TRBD2. V shed 5 bases and J 7 bases; nucleotides not matched to a gene: 5. The CDR3 is 14 residues long. Looked up from germline, CDR1 is SGHVS and CDR2 is FQNEAQ. DNA for the CDR3: TGTGCCAGCAGCCACATAGCGGGAGGAAATGAGCAGTTCTTC. Translated, it gives CASSHIAGGNEQFF.

This clone was observed a few times. The chain couples TRBV21-1 to TRBJ2-3. TRBV21-1 is termed a pseudogene. CDR3 length: 17 amino acids. The CDR3 reads CASTYYRGEGRRDTQYF. The CDR3 region has the DNA TGTGCCAGCACTTACTATAGGGGAGAGGGGCGACGGGATACGCAGTATTTT.

In this sample, this clone turned up once. The gene calls are TRBV7-6 and TRBJ2-2; 10 bases match TRBD2. CDR3 length: 18 amino acids. J was trimmed by 1 base and V by 5 bases; bases with no gene match: 10. From germline, CDR1 is SGHVS and CDR2 FNYEAQ. The CDR3 DNA follows: TGTGCCAGCAGCCCCGGTCTAGCGGGAGTGGTGAACACCGGGGAGCTGTTTTTT. It yields the protein CASSPGLAGVVNTGELFF.

This chain joins TRBV18 and TRBJ2-7; 8 bases line up with TRBD1. Germline V gives CDR1 KGHSH, CDR2 LQKENI. The CDR3 is 14 residues long. V shed 4 bases, J shed 1 base, and the junction held 3 bases outside the gene matches. The CDR3 spells CASSLGQDSYEQYF. Written as DNA, the CDR3 is TGTGCCAGCTCACTGGGACAGGATTCCTACGAGCAGTACTTC.

This clone was counted only a few times. Different DNA sequences within this sample yield the same CDR3. The rearrangement uses TRBV28 and TRBJ1-5; D is perhaps TRBD1 (5 bases). The germline CDR1 and CDR2 sequences are MDHEN and SYDVKM. CDR3 length equals 13 residues. Trimming shortened V by 5 bases and J by 4 bases, and 9 bases separated the two germline ends. CDR3 protein: CASSPPGNQPQHF. CDR3 DNA: TGTGCCAGCAGTCCCCCAGGGAATCAGCCCCAGCATTTT.

The CDR3 sequence is CASSSISGTGEEKLFF. CDR3 sequence (DNA): TGTGCCAGCAGCTCAATCTCCGGGACAGGGGAAGAAAAACTGTTTTTT. V and J are TRBV11-2 and TRBJ1-4, with 10 bases matching TRBD1. V lost 4 bases, J lost 8 bases, and 10 bases stayed unmatched. The CDR3 extends over 16 amino acids. Germline V gene sequence: CDR1 SGHAT, CDR2 FQNNGV.

The chain is built from TRBV16 and TRBJ2-7, with 8 bases aligning to TRBD1. This CDR3 contains 16 residues. V shed 1 base, J shed 0 bases, and the junction held 5 bases outside the gene matches. CDR1 is KGHSY, CDR2 FQNENV, per germline. The CDR3 sequence: CASSQWYGTGSYEQYF. The CDR3 DNA is TGTGCCAGCAGCCAATGGTACGGGACAGGCTCCTACGAGCAGTACTTC. Drawing the rest from reference TRBV16 and TRBJ2-7, the complete variable domain is GEEVAQTPKHLVRGEGQKAKLYCAPIKGHSYVFWYQQVLKNEFKFLISFQNENVFDETGMPKERFSAKCLPNSPCSLEIQATKLEDSAVYFCASSQWYGTGSYEQYFGPGTRLTVT.

This chain uses TRBV7-3 with TRBJ2-7; 7 nucleotides match TRBD2. CDR3 length equals 14 residues. The germline gives CDR1 SGHTA, CDR2 FQGTGA. With V trimmed by 5 bases and J by 3 bases, 7 bases remained unmatched. The CDR3 loop reads CASSPPRGVYEQYF. The DNA for the CDR3 is TGTGCCAGCAGCCCCCCCCGGGGGGTCTACGAGCAGTACTTC. The whole variable domain, remainder taken from reference TRBV7-3 and TRBJ2-7, is GAGVSQTPSNKVTEKGKYVELRCDPISGHTALYWYRQSLGQGPEFLIYFQGTGAADDSGLPNDRFFAVRPEGSVSTLKIQRTERGDSAVYLCASSPPRGVYEQYFGPGTRLTVT.

The J gene is TRBJ2-3, the V gene TRBV6-1; a possible D gene is TRBD2 (6 bases). The CDR3 runs to 13 residues. V lost 6 bases and J 6 bases, leaving 13 bases between the germline ends. Germline-derived CDR1 and CDR2 are MNHNS and SASEGT. The CDR3 sequence: CASSDTGGDTQYF. In DNA form, the CDR3 reads TGTGCCAGCAGCGATACAGGAGGGGATACGCAGTATTTT.

V and J are TRBV28 and TRBJ2-3; D not certain. V was shortened by 3 bases and J by 8 bases, with 9 bases between the two germline ends. The CDR3 length is 12 residues. Germline CDR1 MDHEN, CDR2 SYDVKM. The CDR3 protein is CASSFVRSTQYF. CDR3 bases: TGTGCCAGCAGTTTTGTAAGGAGTACGCAGTATTTT.

The rearrangement joins TRBV6-5 to TRBJ2-7; 8 positions match TRBD1. V shed 6 bases, J shed 0 bases, and the junction held 7 bases outside the gene matches. The CDR3 has 15 amino acids. In germline, CDR1 is MNHEY, CDR2 SVGAGI. In DNA form, the CDR3 reads TGTGCCAGCAGGCCCGGGACAGGATACTCCTACGAGCAGTACTTC. Residues: CASRPGTGYSYEQYF.

This clone occurred a few times. J is TRBJ1-1 and V is TRBV7-6, with 7 bases lining up with TRBD1. Germline V gives CDR1 SGHVS, CDR2 FNYEAQ. V was pared by 4 bases and J by 1 base, with 3 bases of the junction left unmatched. This CDR3 has 14 amino acids. The CDR3: CASSYQGGNTEAFF. The CDR3 DNA reads TGTGCCAGCAGCTACCAGGGGGGGAACACTGAAGCTTTCTTT.

This clone was seen a handful of times. V gene TRBV11-2 combines with J gene TRBJ1-4; 9 nucleotides match TRBD1. The CDR3 spans 19 residues. CDR1 SGHAT and CDR2 FQNNGV come from the germline V gene. The trim removed 2 bases at V and 7 bases at J, leaving 17 bases unmatched. Here the CDR3 DNA reads TGTGCCAGCAGCTTATATACCCCTTTGGGACAGGGATTCGGTGAAAAACTGTTTTTT. Protein sequence: CASSLYTPLGQGFGEKLFF.

This chain uses TRBV9 with TRBJ1-2; D might be TRBD1 (6 bases). V was pared by 1 base and J by 2 bases, with 9 bases between. Germline-derived CDR1 and CDR2 are SGDLS and YYNGEE. CDR3 length: 14 amino acids. Written as DNA, the CDR3 is TGTGCCAGCAGCGTAATAGGGGGAAACTATGGCTACACCTTC. This codes for CASSVIGGNYGYTF.

The chain has TRBV6-4 and TRBJ2-6; 8 nucleotides line up with TRBD2. Trimming took 5 bases from V and 2 from J; bases not matched to a gene: 8. Germline loops: CDR1 MRHNA, CDR2 SNTAGT. The length of the CDR3 is 17 residues. CDR3 sequence: CASSSGRGITGANVLTF. In DNA, the CDR3 is TGTGCCAGCAGTAGCGGGAGAGGGATAACTGGGGCCAACGTCCTGACTTTC.

The chain is built from TRBV27 and TRBJ1-5; 8 bases map to TRBD1. The germline V gene encodes CDR1 MNHEY and CDR2 SMNVEV (reference sequence). Trimming took 0 bases from V and 6 from J; bases not matched to a gene: 7. The CDR3 consists of 16 residues. The CDR3 reads CASSLSGRGLSQPQHF. Written as DNA, the CDR3 is TGTGCCAGCAGTTTATCGGGCAGGGGGCTTAGTCAGCCCCAGCATTTT.

V gene TRBV2 combines with J gene TRBJ1-5; a possible D gene is TRBD1 (5 bases). This CDR3 is built from 18 residues. Trimming took off 5 bases at V and 0 bases at J, with 20 bases between the two ends. Germline CDR1 SNHLY, CDR2 FYNNEI. As DNA, the CDR3 is TGTGCCAGCAGTCCGAAAGGTCGGGGGGGTAATAGCAATCAGCCCCAGCATTTT. It translates to CASSPKGRGGNSNQPQHF.

The genes are TRBV28 and TRBJ1-5, with D uncertain. This CDR3 comprises 12 residues. Germline assignment: CDR1 MDHEN and CDR2 SYDVKM. Written as DNA, the CDR3 is TGTTCCTCGGCCGATACAAATCAGCCCCAGCATTTT. Translation gives CSSADTNQPQHF.

The V and J genes are TRBV18 and TRBJ1-2; D unclear. CDR3 length: 14 residues. In germline, CDR1 is KGHSH, CDR2 LQKENI. Trimming pared 4 bases from V and 2 bases from J, leaving 11 bases between. CDR3 coding DNA: TGTGCCAGCTCACTTCATCCTAACAACTATGGCTACACCTTC. It translates to CASSLHPNNYGYTF. The complete variable domain, with remaining parts taken from reference TRBV18 and TRBJ1-2, reads NAGVMQNPRHLVRRRGQEARLRCSPMKGHSHVYWYRQLPEEGLKFMVYLQKENIIDESGMPKERFSAEFPKEGPSILRIQQVVRGDSAAYFCASSLHPNNYGYTFGSGTRLTVV.

This chain uses TRBV7-2 with TRBJ2-3, with 7 bases matching TRBD1. Germline V gene data show CDR1 as SGHTA and CDR2 as FQGNSA. V lost 2 bases, J lost 6 bases, and 8 bases stayed unmatched. This CDR3 comprises 15 residues. CDR3 region: CASSLRQGWWDTQYF. The CDR3 nucleotides read TGTGCCAGCAGCTTAAGACAGGGTTGGTGGGATACGCAGTATTTT.

V and J are TRBV10-2 and TRBJ2-7, with TRBD2 matching 7 bases. CDR1 WSHSY and CDR2 SAAADI come from the germline V gene. This CDR3 is built from 15 residues. V gave up 6 bases and J gave up 0 bases; unmatched junction bases: 8. The CDR3: CASRFRRESSYEQYF. CDR3 bases: TGCGCCAGCAGGTTCCGGCGGGAGAGCTCCTACGAGCAGTACTTC.

The chain carries TRBV27 and TRBJ2-7; 7 positions match TRBD2. Germline V lookup: CDR1 MNHEY, CDR2 SMNVEV (reference sequence). The trim removed 5 bases at V and 3 bases at J, leaving 10 bases unmatched. The CDR3 has 15 amino acids. CDR3 bases: TGTGCCAGCAGTGTAAGGCCTAGCGGCCACTACGAGCAGTACTTC. Its protein is CASSVRPSGHYEQYF.

Of note for this clone: The same CDR3 arises from other DNA sequences in this sample as well. The genes are TRBV9 and TRBJ2-1; 9 positions match TRBD2. The CDR3 is 15 residues long. Germline CDR1 and CDR2: SGDLS and YYNGEE. After removal of 0 bases from V and 3 bases from J, the junction contained 1 base not matched to a gene. CDR3 region: CASSVGLADYNEQFF. In nucleotides, the CDR3 is TGTGCCAGCAGCGTAGGACTAGCGGACTACAATGAGCAGTTCTTC.

The chain carries TRBV10-2 and TRBJ2-7, with TRBD1 identical over 7 bases. Germline-derived CDR1 and CDR2 are WSHSY and SAAADI. The CDR3 has 14 residues. Trimming cost V 6 bases and J 3 bases; bases outside gene matches: 8. CDR3 in DNA: TGCGCCAGCAGCTTCGGGACAGAAATCTACGAGCAGTACTTC. It yields the protein CASSFGTEIYEQYF.

J is TRBJ2-1 and V is TRBV7-2; no firm D call. The ends were cut back, 1 base at V and 8 bases at J, with 15 bases in the middle. The CDR3 length is 15 residues. Germline CDR1 is SGHTA and CDR2 is FQGNSA. The CDR3: CASSLVTLVVDEQFF. The CDR3 DNA follows: TGTGCCAGCAGCTTAGTAACCCTAGTAGTCGATGAGCAGTTCTTC.

This rearrangement joins TRBV6-6 to TRBJ1-4; D unclear. V lost 4 bases and J lost 2, with 11 bases in between. This CDR3 has 15 amino acids. The V gene's germline CDR1 is MNHNY and CDR2 SVGAGI (reference sequence). The CDR3 coding sequence is TGTGCCAGCAGTTCGACCCGTGCGACTAATGAAAAACTGTTTTTT. This sequence encodes CASSSTRATNEKLFF.

This sequence joins TRBV19 and TRBJ1-5; possible D gene TRBD1, 6 bases. Trimming took off 8 bases at V and 7 bases at J, with 21 bases between the two ends. CDR1 is LNHDA, CDR2 SQIVND, per germline (reference sequence). CDR3 length: 15 amino acids. CDR3 sequence: CASRSSSGQNQPQHF. The CDR3 region has the DNA TGTGCCAGTCGATCAAGTTCTGGACAGAACCAGCCCCAGCATTTT. Using reference TRBV19 and TRBJ1-5 for the parts outside the CDR3, the full variable domain is DGGITQSPKYLFRKEGQNVTLSCEQNLNHDAMYWYRQDPGQGLRLIYYSQIVNDFQKGDIAEGYSVSREKKESFPLTVTSAQKNPTAFYLCASRSSSGQNQPQHFGDGTRLSIL.

This chain joins TRBV5-4 and TRBJ1-2; TRBD1 aligns across 8 bases. V trimming: 4 bases; J trimming: 4 bases; junction bases outside the gene matches: 9. The germline V gene encodes CDR1 SGHNT and CDR2 YYREEE (reference sequence). The CDR3 is 15 amino acids. The CDR3, as DNA: TGTGCCAGCAGCCCCTGGACAGGGCTCCCCTATGGCTACACCTTC. This sequence encodes CASSPWTGLPYGYTF.